This TCR beta chain was retrieved from a study of control samples from healthy donors and cancer patients. Deletions cut 0 bases from V and 6 bases from J, with 6 bases between. Germline-derived CDR1 and CDR2 are LGHDT and YNNKEL (reference sequence). The CDR3 runs to 12 residues. The repertoire was sequenced with immunoSEQ multiplex PCR; TCRdb's copy has only in-frame clones and lacks some. The sample holds tens of thousands of clones, 70% to 90% seen once. The clonotype was recovered from a woman aged 55 to 70 with lung cancer. J is TRBJ2-7 and V is TRBV3-1 (or the pseudogene TRBV3-2); D gene unclear. Sequenced input: PBMCs. In nucleotides, the CDR3 is TGTGCCAGCAGCCAAGACTTTGGCGAGCAGTACTTC. Protein: CASSQDFGEQYF.